This T cell receptor beta chain was recovered during a study of blood T cell repertoires in COVID-19. On the study more broadly: Acute and convalescent COVID-19 samples came from the United States, Italy and Spain. In each case, the material was cDNA or gDNA derived from T cells, B-cell-depleted T cells, or PBMCs.

As originally analysed: Researchers report that nucleated cell counts were estimated from reference gene primer amplification. The data were produced by immunoSEQ multiplex PCR, yet TCRdb's version contains in-frame clones alone and is incomplete. For V, J and clone size, that table is used; D and trimming come from the DNA. Altogether roughly 16,000 clones are present, 82% being singletons, with the ten largest covering roughly 23%. Germline V lookup: CDR1 KGHDR, CDR2 SFDVKD. This CDR3 has 14 amino acids. The junction had 10 bases not matched to a gene; V was cut back by 10 bases and J by 5 bases. Sequenced material: peripheral blood. This TCR came from a man older than 75 with active COVID-19. The chain joins TRBV24-1 to TRBJ2-5; 9 positions agree with TRBD1. CDR3 in amino acids: CATGPGTGFETQYF. CDR3 bases: TGTGCCACAGGACCCGGGACAGGGTTCGAGACCCAGTACTTC.